The rows below give T cell receptor beta chains drawn from one sample of a study of early T cells in non-severe SARS-CoV-2 infection. Using its own MiXCR run on the 5' RACE reads, TCRdb lists one record per CDR3 protein. The sample holds tens of thousands of distinct CDR3 sequences, 15% to 20% seen once. Source: whole blood, taken at baseline. These receptors all stem from an adult who was a healthcare worker with PCR-confirmed SARS-CoV-2 infection or an uninfected control (not recorded which). Both conserved end residues are part of each CDR3.

V	CDR3
TRBV7-2	CASSQTGSPYTEAFF
TRBV7-8	CASSPKIVGEAFF
TRBV9	CASSVPLLAGPDNEQFF
TRBV20-1	CSATRGTGAYEQYF
TRBV20-1	CSARVGTAMNTEAFF
TRBV30	CAWSVPIIGSTEAFF
TRBV9	CASSKRLAETHEQFF
TRBV5-1	CASSSGTDTQYF
TRBV5-3	CARSDTGFGYEQYF
TRBV29-1	CSVERQIGQETQYF
TRBV6-1	CASSGGQGRYGYTF
TRBV6-2/TRBV6-3	CAGSYNDQSSYNEQFF
TRBV3-1	CASSQVTDLFYNSPLHF
TRBV4-3	CASSQGLAGSYEQYF
TRBV6-5	CASSDGTSGTTDTQYF
TRBV6-2/TRBV6-3	CASSPAGREQYF
TRBV9	CASSVGPGDYGYTF
TRBV5-5	CASSPSGGAPYEQYF
TRBV20-1	CSALEGNSPLHF
TRBV7-8	CASSLPGTGQETQYF
TRBV7-9	CATHRGRTDTQYF
TRBV9	CASSAGTGRNIQYF
TRBV7-9	CASSLGSSEQFF
TRBV11-2	CASSLDRGKTQYF
TRBV20-1	CSARERRGEQFF
TRBV6-6	CASSYGTATAYEQYF
TRBV4-3	CASSQSMTSSEQFF
TRBV10-1	CASKIGTGGQGEPYEQYF
TRBV11-2	CASSSGPPNEQFF
TRBV7-8	CASSMTAYSNQPQHF
TRBV11-2	CASSPSILEQYF
TRBV7-9	CASSFDRSSEAFF